These 9 T cell receptor beta chains originate from one sample sequenced in a study of blood T cells in healthy people across ages. The authors ran a second PCR of roughly 6 to 12 cycles using a sample-barcoded 5' primer and a J-beta primer mix. TCRdb reanalysed the 5' RACE reads using MiXCR and keeps one entry per CDR3 protein. Seen here are over a million distinct CDR3 sequences, 45% observed once, and the top ten hold approximately 19%. Sequenced sample: blood. These receptors originate from a woman aged 55-69 years in good health.

J is TRBJ1-2 and V is TRBV27, with TRBD1 matching over 7 bases. This CDR3 contains 15 residues. The trim removed 3 bases at V and 3 bases at J, leaving 7 bases unmatched. The germline V gene encodes CDR1 MNHEY and CDR2 SMNVEV (reference sequence). The CDR3 nucleotides are TGTGCCAGCAGTTTGGCTCAGGGGGGGTACTATGGCTACACCTTC. The encoded protein is CASSLAQGGYYGYTF.

In its sample, this clonotype was seen a few times. The gene calls are TRBV5-1 and TRBJ2-7; 7 nucleotides line up with TRBD1. Germline CDR1 SGHRS, CDR2 YFSETQ. The CDR3 length is 15 residues. Trimming at V came to 4 bases and at J to 2 bases, leaving 9 bases not matched to a gene. CDR3 in DNA: TGCGCCAGCAGCAACCAACCGGGACAGCCCTACGAGCAGTACTTC. It codes for CASSNQPGQPYEQYF.

This clonotype appeared many times. J is TRBJ1-1 and V is TRBV6-5; 7 bases are a match to TRBD1. Germline V gives CDR1 MNHEY, CDR2 SVGAGI. This CDR3 spans 15 amino acids. Unmatched junction bases numbered 5, after V lost 2 bases and J lost 2 bases. This chain's CDR3 is CASSYRGRPNTEAFF. The DNA for the CDR3 is TGTGCCAGCAGTTACAGGGGGCGGCCAAACACTGAAGCTTTCTTT.

This clonotype has a handful of counts. This rearrangement joins TRBV27 to TRBJ1-1; 11 bases fit TRBD1. The CDR3 loop spans 14 amino acids. From germline, CDR1 is MNHEY and CDR2 SMNVEV (reference sequence). J lost 6 bases, V lost 7 bases, and 7 bases had no gene match. CDR3 sequence: CASTGTGGFAEAFF. CDR3 nucleotide sequence: TGTGCCAGCACTGGGACAGGGGGTTTCGCTGAAGCTTTCTTT.

V usage is TRBV20-1 and J usage is TRBJ2-7; possible D gene TRBD2, 6 bases. Deletions cut 0 bases from V and 4 bases from J, with 19 bases between. Germline CDR1 reads DFQATT; CDR2 reads SNEGSKA (reference sequence). This CDR3 has 16 residues. This chain's CDR3 is CSARDGEAAEGYEQYF. In DNA, the CDR3 is TGCAGTGCTAGAGATGGGGAGGCGGCCGAAGGGTACGAGCAGTACTTC.

This clonotype was counted a few times. The CDR3 here is CASSHGRGLGTDTQYF. CDR3 sequence (DNA): TGCGCCAGCAGCCACGGCAGGGGGCTGGGCACAGATACGCAGTATTTT. The rearrangement links TRBV4-1 to TRBJ2-3, with 8 bases aligning to TRBD1. Losses at the gene ends were 3 bases for V and 1 base for J; bases not matched to a gene: 6. The CDR3 has 16 residues. Germline CDR1 is MGHRA and CDR2 is YSYEKL.

This clonotype occurred many times. The chain combines TRBV7-2 with TRBJ2-6, with TRBD1 matching over 8 bases. Germline CDR1 SGHTA, CDR2 FQGNSA. CDR3 size: 17 residues. V lost 6 bases and J lost 2; bases outside the gene matches: 9. DNA for the CDR3: TGTGCCAGCAGTTTATTGCCAGGGGGCGCTGGGGCCAACGTCCTGACTTTC. Encoded protein: CASSLLPGGAGANVLTF. Full variable domain (rest looked up from reference TRBV7-2 and TRBJ2-6): GAGVSQSPSNKVTEKGKDVELRCDPISGHTALYWYRQSLGQGLEFLIYFQGNSAPDKSGLPSDRFSAERTGGSVSTLTIQRTQQEDSAVYLCASSLLPGGAGANVLTFGAGSRLTVL.

This clonotype was detected only a few times. Here the CDR3 DNA reads TGCGCCAGCAGCCAAAGGGACAGGTGGGCCAAAAACATTCAGTACTTC. It specifies CASSQRDRWAKNIQYF. V gene TRBV4-1 combines with J gene TRBJ2-4, with TRBD1 matching 8 bases. V was pared by 2 bases and J by 1 base, with 4 bases of the junction left unmatched. Per germline, CDR1 MGHRA and CDR2 YSYEKL. This CDR3 contains 16 residues.

The chain combines TRBV7-2 with TRBJ2-1; the match to TRBD2 covers 11 bases. Per germline, CDR1 SGHTA and CDR2 FQGNSA. The V gene end was trimmed by 4 bases and the J gene end by 3 bases; junction bases not matched to a gene: 14. This CDR3 contains 19 residues. The CDR3 loop is CASSSHGGLAEHIYNEQFF. The CDR3 region has the DNA TGTGCCAGCAGCTCCCATGGGGGACTAGCGGAACATATCTACAATGAGCAGTTCTTC.